These 26 T cell receptor beta chains originate from one sample sequenced in a study of PD-1 blockade in mismatch repair-deficient tumors (dated by TCRdb to between 2016 and 2019). The receptor library was made with the immunoSEQ multiplex PCR assay. In TCRdb, the immuneACCESS table is reduced to in-frame sequences with V and J assigned. These tables do not hold every clone; where another copy was compared, an unresolved V gene accounts for under half, and the others remain unexplained. The sample yields 75,000 to 85,000 clones; around 85% were counted once. The ten largest clones add up to around 2.6% of the sample. The time point label here, explained by the study, means: peripheral blood 12 weeks after first pembrolizumab dose. This specimen was peripheral blood, taken 12 weeks after starting pembrolizumab. These receptors were obtained from an adult with mismatch repair-deficient cancer.

The chain combines TRBV6-1 with TRBJ1-5; the D is unclear. Germline loops: CDR1 MNHNS, CDR2 SASEGT. V lost 1 base and J lost 8, with 9 bases in between. This CDR3 comprises 13 residues. CDR3 in amino acids: CASSEGRQKPQHF. As DNA, the CDR3 is TGTGCCAGCAGTGAAGGGCGGCAGAAGCCCCAGCATTTT.

This clone was counted between two and nine times. The chain combines TRBV7-9 with TRBJ1-3; no reliable D call. Deletions cut 5 bases from V and 0 bases from J, with 8 bases between. CDR1 is SEHNR and CDR2 is FQNEAQ in the germline V gene (reference sequence). This CDR3 contains 14 residues. In DNA form, the CDR3 reads TGTGCCAGCAGCAGCCGAAGCTCTGGAAACACCATATATTTT. This gives the protein CASSSRSSGNTIYF.

The chain carries TRBV29-1 and TRBJ2-5; 11 bases are shared with TRBD2. Germline V gene lookup returns CDR1 SQVTM and CDR2 ANQGSEA. The trim removed 5 bases at V and 3 bases at J, leaving 5 bases unmatched. The CDR3 length is 14 residues. The CDR3 is CSVILAGGEETQYF. For the CDR3, the DNA is TGCAGCGTTATCCTAGCGGGAGGAGAAGAGACCCAGTACTTC.

The V gene is TRBV30, the J gene TRBJ2-1, with D perhaps TRBD1 (5 bases). This CDR3 region has 12 residues. Germline V CDR1 and CDR2: GTSNPN, SVGIG (reference sequence). The V and J ends lost 1 base and 10 bases respectively, with 11 bases between them. The CDR3: CAWSEQGREQFF. CDR3 sequence (DNA): TGTGCCTGGAGTGAGCAGGGCCGGGAGCAGTTCTTC.

As to this clone: Other nucleotide sequences in the sample specify the same CDR3. This rearrangement joins TRBV30 to TRBJ2-1; the D is unclear. The CDR3 is 14 residues long. Germline V gene lookup returns CDR1 GTSNPN and CDR2 SVGIG (reference sequence). V gave up 3 bases and J gave up 0 bases, with 9 bases separating them. CDR3 in amino acids: CAWSEGSSYNEQFF. In nucleotides, the CDR3 is TGTGCCTGGAGCGAAGGAAGCTCCTACAATGAGCAGTTCTTC.

The chain joins TRBV6-1 to TRBJ2-7; D uncertain. Germline lookup yields CDR1 MNHNS and CDR2 SASEGT. Deletions cut 8 bases from V and 5 bases from J, with 16 bases between. The CDR3 spans 13 residues. The CDR3 protein is CASSPRVAHEQYF. CDR3 DNA: TGTGCCAGCTCGCCACGGGTAGCCCACGAGCAGTACTTC.

V usage is TRBV19 and J usage is TRBJ1-1; D is possibly TRBD1 (6 bases). V lost 1 base, J lost 7 bases, and 16 bases lay in between. This CDR3 is built from 15 residues. Looked up from germline, CDR1 is LNHDA and CDR2 is SQIVND (reference sequence). This CDR3 is CASSIAPRTVHEAFF. CDR3 sequence (DNA): TGTGCCAGTAGTATAGCCCCCCGGACAGTACATGAAGCTTTCTTT.

The chain employs TRBV27 and TRBJ2-1; TRBD1 matches 8 bases. The germline CDR1 and CDR2 sequences are MNHEY and SMNVEV (reference sequence). CDR3 size: 15 residues. Trimming removed 6 bases from V and 4 bases from J; junction bases left unmatched: 8. The chain's CDR3 is CASRLTGGWYNEQFF. Written as DNA, the CDR3 is TGTGCCAGCAGACTTACAGGGGGATGGTACAATGAGCAGTTCTTC.

This clone was observed a handful of times. The chain recombines TRBV5-1 with TRBJ2-7; D call uncertain. The V gene lost 4 bases and the J gene lost 5 bases, with 10 bases spanning the gap. The CDR3 runs to 12 residues. The germline CDR1 and CDR2 sequences are SGHRS and YFSETQ. The CDR3: CASSGRRDEQYF. The CDR3 DNA reads TGCGCCAGCAGCGGCCGCCGGGACGAGCAGTACTTC.

This clone has more than one count but fewer than ten. The rearrangement uses TRBV4-1 and TRBJ1-2; tentative D call: TRBD1 (5 bases). In germline, CDR1 is MGHRA, CDR2 YSYEKL. The CDR3 has 14 residues. The ends were cut back, 3 bases at V and 2 bases at J, with 10 bases in the middle. In DNA, the CDR3 is TGCGCCAGCAGCCAGGGACCGTCCAACTATGGCTACACCTTC. Protein product: CASSQGPSNYGYTF.

In regard to this clone: The junction shows a germline mismatch at one end, possibly a read error. The chain couples TRBV7-7 to TRBJ2-5; D is possibly TRBD2 (5 bases). In germline, CDR1 is SSHAT, CDR2 FNYEAQ (reference sequence). This CDR3 is 13 amino acids long. CDR3 nucleotides: TGTGCTAGCAGCCTTAAGGAGGCTGAGACCCAGTACTTC. Encoded protein: CASSLKEAETQYF.

This chain uses TRBV2 with TRBJ1-5; 7 bases fit TRBD1. V dropped 4 bases and J dropped 0; count of bases not matched to a gene: 3. The CDR3 is made up of 15 amino acids. Germline V lookup: CDR1 SNHLY, CDR2 FYNNEI. Here the CDR3 DNA reads TGTGCCAGCAGTGGGGGACAGACTAGCAATCAGCCCCAGCATTTT. Amino acids: CASSGGQTSNQPQHF. Full variable domain (missing parts from reference TRBV2 and TRBJ1-5): EPEVTQTPSHQVTQMGQEVILRCVPISNHLYFYWYRQILGQKVEFLVSFYNNEISEKSEIFDDQFSVERPDGSNFTLKIRSTKLEDSAMYFCASSGGQTSNQPQHFGDGTRLSIL.

The chain combines TRBV6-6 with TRBJ1-1; D might be TRBD1 (5 bases). The CDR3 has 11 residues. CDR1 and CDR2 from the germline V gene are MNHNY and SVGAGI (reference sequence). V lost 7 bases to trimming and J lost 8 bases, with 11 bases between them. The CDR3 is CASNFAGEAFF. DNA for the CDR3: TGTGCCAGCAATTTTGCAGGGGAAGCTTTCTTT.

The rearrangement joins TRBV11-1 to TRBJ2-7, with 12 bases fitting TRBD1. V dropped 1 base and J dropped 5; count of bases not matched to a gene: 3. The germline CDR1 and CDR2 sequences are SGHAT and FQDESV (reference sequence). The CDR3 consists of 15 residues. CDR3 sequence (DNA): TGTGCCAGCAGCTTAGATGGGACAGGGGGCGACGAGCAGTACTTC. This gives the protein CASSLDGTGGDEQYF.

Here the CDR3 reads CASTPGGLAASYNEQFF. The CDR3 nucleotides read TGTGCCAGCACCCCAGGGGGACTAGCGGCCTCCTACAATGAGCAGTTCTTC. The chain couples TRBV2 to TRBJ2-1; 11 bases match TRBD2. The CDR3 is 17 amino acids. The J segment lost 0 bases and the V segment lost 7 bases, leaving 8 bases of the junction unmatched. Germline V gives CDR1 SNHLY, CDR2 FYNNEI.

V gene TRBV7-2 combines with J gene TRBJ1-1; possibly TRBD1 for D (6 bases). This CDR3 contains 16 residues. Trimming took 4 bases from V and 0 from J, leaving 15 bases between them. From germline, CDR1 is SGHTA and CDR2 FQGNSA. CDR3 residues: CASSSLTGRMNTEAFF. CDR3 sequence (DNA): TGTGCCAGCAGCTCACTGACAGGACGCATGAACACTGAAGCTTTCTTT.

The chain couples TRBV28 to TRBJ2-1; TRBD1 agrees at 10 bases. CDR1 and CDR2 (germline): MDHEN, SYDVKM. V trimming: 4 bases; J trimming: 1 base; junction bases outside the gene matches: 4. The CDR3 consists of 16 residues. The CDR3 is CASSSPGQGSYNEQFF. CDR3 bases: TGTGCCAGCAGTTCTCCGGGACAGGGGTCCTACAATGAGCAGTTCTTC.

The chain joins TRBV7-9 to TRBJ1-2; D uncertain. The CDR3 has 15 residues. The V end was cut by 4 bases, the J end by 4 bases, with 16 bases between. The germline V gene encodes CDR1 SEHNR and CDR2 FQNEAQ (reference sequence). The CDR3 bases are TGTGCCAGCAGCTCCCTGACCCGGGGTGTCTATGGCTACACCTTC. Residues: CASSSLTRGVYGYTF.

The chain carries TRBV6-1 and TRBJ1-5; D perhaps matches TRBD1 (5 bases). Trimming left V 3 bases short and J 7 bases short, with 16 bases between. Germline V gene sequence: CDR1 MNHNS, CDR2 SASEGT. The CDR3 loop spans 15 amino acids. CDR3 residues: CASSDPNGGRQPQHF. The CDR3 DNA sequence: TGTGCCAGCAGTGACCCCAACGGGGGGAGGCAGCCCCAGCATTTT.

This chain uses TRBV6-1 with TRBJ1-2, with D perhaps matching TRBD1 (6 bases). V lost 4 bases and J 4 bases, leaving 10 bases between the germline ends. CDR3 length: 13 amino acids. Germline assignment: CDR1 MNHNS and CDR2 SASEGT. The CDR3: CASSGGGLYGYTF. CDR3 nucleotides: TGTGCCAGCAGTGGGGGGGGCCTCTATGGCTACACCTTC.

V usage is TRBV5-4 and J usage is TRBJ1-1; TRBD1 matches 10 bases. CDR1 is SGHNT and CDR2 is YYREEE in the germline V gene (reference sequence). CDR3 length equals 15 residues. V trimming: 4 bases; J trimming: 0 bases; junction bases outside the gene matches: 3. The CDR3 DNA is TGTGCCAGCAGCAAGGGACAGGGGTTGAACACTGAAGCTTTCTTT. This codes for CASSKGQGLNTEAFF.

The chain recombines TRBV14 with TRBJ1-2, with unresolved D. V gave up 1 base and J gave up 2 bases, with 5 bases separating them. The CDR3 consists of 13 residues. In germline, CDR1 is SGHDN, CDR2 FVKESK. This chain's CDR3 is CASSQGTNYGYTF. The CDR3 coding sequence is TGTGCCAGCAGCCAAGGAACAAACTATGGCTACACCTTC.

This rearrangement joins TRBV19 to TRBJ1-2; possible D gene TRBD1, 5 bases. CDR1 and CDR2 from the germline V gene are LNHDA and SQIVND (reference sequence). The CDR3 consists of 13 residues. Trimming took off 6 bases at V and 7 bases at J, with 15 bases between the two ends. The CDR3 here is CASRELGGSGYTF. For the CDR3, the DNA is TGTGCCAGTAGAGAGCTGGGGGGGTCTGGCTACACCTTC.

J is TRBJ2-1 and V is TRBV27, with 7 positions matching TRBD1. Germline CDR1 reads MNHEY; CDR2 reads SMNVEV (reference sequence). V shed 8 bases, J shed 1 base, and the junction held 11 bases outside the gene matches. The CDR3 runs 16 residues. CDR3 in amino acids: CASLGGDRSSYNEQFF. CDR3 DNA: TGTGCCAGCCTTGGTGGGGACAGATCTTCCTACAATGAGCAGTTCTTC.

This clone has more than one count but fewer than ten. J is TRBJ2-5 and V is TRBV7-9; D call uncertain. With 5 bases removed from V and 4 bases from J, the gap between germline ends came to 5 bases. Per the germline V gene, CDR1 is SEHNR and CDR2 is FQNEAQ (reference sequence). The CDR3 covers 11 residues. CDR3 residues: CASSHLETQYF. The CDR3 region has the DNA TGTGCCAGCAGCCATCTAGAGACCCAGTACTTC.

The CDR3 sequence: CASSLIQGNTIYF. CDR3 DNA: TGTGCCAGCAGCTTAATACAGGGAAACACCATATATTTT. J is TRBJ1-3 and V is TRBV7-6; D uncertain. This CDR3 contains 13 residues. V was trimmed by 2 bases and J by 4 bases, leaving 6 bases between them. Germline V gene data show CDR1 as SGHVS and CDR2 as FNYEAQ.